The rows below give T cell receptor beta chains drawn from one sample of a study of blood T cell repertoires in COVID-19. Here immunoSEQ multiplex PCR was the method, and the copy in TCRdb shows in-frame clones only, minus some. The sample lists about 16,000 clones, about 88% occurring once. The sequencing input was peripheral blood. Every receptor here comes from a woman over 75 with COVID-19, enrolled during active disease. Each CDR3 is given with its conserved first and last residue. A D gene is named only where the DNA matches it firmly. Size values are once, few and many counts, or a class for expanded clones, and some rows have none.

clone size: -; J gene: TRBJ1-2; D gene: -; V gene: TRBV15; CDR3 DNA: TGTGCCACCAGCAGAGCCGAACTTAACTATGGCTACACCTTC; CDR3 protein: CATSRAELNYGYTF
clone size: -; J gene: TRBJ1-5; D gene: -; V gene: TRBV6-2/TRBV6-3; CDR3 DNA: TGTGCCAGCAGTTCACAGGGTCTCAGCAATCAGCCCCAGCATTTT; CDR3 protein: CASSSQGLSNQPQHF
clone size: -; J gene: TRBJ1-6; D gene: TRBD1; V gene: TRBV19; CDR3 DNA: TGTGCCAGTAGTCAGGGGACAGGGGTGAGGAATTCACCCCTCCACTTT; CDR3 protein: CASSQGTGVRNSPLHF
clone size: -; J gene: TRBJ2-3; D gene: -; V gene: TRBV4-3; CDR3 DNA: TGCGCCAGCAGCCGAGTGGAGGGTGATACGCAGTATTTT; CDR3 protein: CASSRVEGDTQYF
clone size: once; J gene: TRBJ2-3; D gene: TRBD2; V gene: TRBV4-3; CDR3 DNA: TGCGCCAGCAGCCAAGACCCGGGACTAGCGGCCACAGATACGCAGTATTTT; CDR3 protein: CASSQDPGLAATDTQYF
clone size: once; J gene: TRBJ2-5; D gene: TRBD2; V gene: TRBV5-1; CDR3 DNA: TGCGCCAGCCCTCTGGTGGGGACTAGCGGGAGGCCGGGTGAGACCCAGTACTTC; CDR3 protein: CASPLVGTSGRPGETQYF
clone size: -; J gene: TRBJ1-6; D gene: -; V gene: TRBV5-6; CDR3 DNA: TGTGCCAGCAGCTTGGCTACTAATTCACCCCTCCACTTT; CDR3 protein: CASSLATNSPLHF
clone size: -; J gene: TRBJ2-5; D gene: TRBD2; V gene: TRBV3-1/TRBV3-2; CDR3 DNA: TGTGCCAGCAGCCAGGTAGCGGGGGGTCGGAAAGAGACCCAGTACTTC; CDR3 protein: CASSQVAGGRKETQYF
clone size: -; J gene: TRBJ1-1; D gene: -; V gene: TRBV19; CDR3 DNA: TGTGCCAGTAGTCCCGCAGGGAGGGTGAACACTGAAGCTTTCTTT; CDR3 protein: CASSPAGRVNTEAFF
clone size: -; J gene: TRBJ1-6; D gene: -; V gene: TRBV5-1; CDR3 DNA: TGCGCCAGCAGCTTGGCAGATATCTATAATTCACCCCTCCACTTT; CDR3 protein: CASSLADIYNSPLHF
clone size: few; J gene: TRBJ2-5; D gene: TRBD2; V gene: TRBV9; CDR3 DNA: TGTGCCAGCAGCGTAGGAAGAGCGGGAGGAGAGACCCAGTACTTC; CDR3 protein: CASSVGRAGGETQYF
clone size: -; J gene: TRBJ1-1; D gene: TRBD1; V gene: TRBV19; CDR3 DNA: TGTGCCAGTAGTAGGCCCCAGGGGGGCACTGAAGCTTTCTTT; CDR3 protein: CASSRPQGGTEAFF
clone size: -; J gene: TRBJ1-2; D gene: TRBD1; V gene: TRBV5-4; CDR3 DNA: TGTGCCAGCAGTGGGACAGGGGACGACTATGGCTACACCTTC; CDR3 protein: CASSGTGDDYGYTF
clone size: -; J gene: TRBJ2-5; D gene: -; V gene: TRBV5-1; CDR3 DNA: TGCGCCAGCAGCTTGGCGGCTTCGGGGCAAGAGACCCAGTACTTC; CDR3 protein: CASSLAASGQETQYF
clone size: -; J gene: TRBJ2-7; D gene: TRBD2; V gene: TRBV2; CDR3 DNA: TGTGCCAGCGGACTAGCGGGAGCGGGGGAGCAGTACTTC; CDR3 protein: CASGLAGAGEQYF
clone size: -; J gene: TRBJ2-1; D gene: TRBD2; V gene: TRBV5-1; CDR3 DNA: TGCGCCAGCAGCCTCCGACTAGCGGGAGTTTACGAGCAGTTCTTC; CDR3 protein: CASSLRLAGVYEQFF
clone size: once; J gene: TRBJ1-2; D gene: -; V gene: TRBV5-1; CDR3 DNA: TGCGCCAGCAGCCAAACCCCAGAGGGAGGCTACACCTTC; CDR3 protein: CASSQTPEGGYTF
clone size: -; J gene: TRBJ1-2; D gene: TRBD1; V gene: TRBV10-2; CDR3 DNA: TGCGCCAGCAGGAGGGGGGGGACAGGTGACTATGGCTACACCTTC; CDR3 protein: CASRRGGTGDYGYTF
clone size: -; J gene: TRBJ2-7; D gene: -; V gene: TRBV5-6; CDR3 DNA: TGTGCCAGCAGCTTGTATAGGGGAGGCTCCTACGAGCAGTACTTC; CDR3 protein: CASSLYRGGSYEQYF
clone size: -; J gene: TRBJ2-3; D gene: -; V gene: TRBV7-2; CDR3 DNA: TGTGCCAGCGGGACCTTCGGGGGAGATACGCAGTATTTT; CDR3 protein: CASGTFGGDTQYF
clone size: -; J gene: TRBJ1-1; D gene: -; V gene: TRBV11-2; CDR3 DNA: TGTGCCAGCAGCCCTGCAGGCTCTGAAGCTTTCTTT; CDR3 protein: CASSPAGSEAFF
clone size: -; J gene: TRBJ1-5; D gene: TRBD1; V gene: TRBV18; CDR3 DNA: TGTGCCAGCTCAGGGGACAGGGCCCGCAATCAGCCCCAGCATTTT; CDR3 protein: CASSGDRARNQPQHF
clone size: -; J gene: TRBJ1-6; D gene: -; V gene: TRBV2; CDR3 DNA: TGTGCCAGCAGGCGTGTGGAGGGGCATTCACCCCTCCACTTT; CDR3 protein: CASRRVEGHSPLHF
clone size: -; J gene: TRBJ2-1; D gene: TRBD1; V gene: TRBV15; CDR3 DNA: TGTGCCACCAGCAGAGAGCTTCTCACGGACAGGGGCAATGAGCAGTTCTTC; CDR3 protein: CATSRELLTDRGNEQFF
clone size: -; J gene: TRBJ2-7; D gene: TRBD1; V gene: TRBV29-1; CDR3 DNA: TGCAGCGTTGACGGACAGGGGGTCCACGAGCAGTACTTC; CDR3 protein: CSVDGQGVHEQYF
clone size: -; J gene: TRBJ2-2; D gene: TRBD2; V gene: TRBV5-1; CDR3 DNA: TGCGCCAGCAGCCCCCCGGGGGGGCCCGGGGAGCTGTTTTTT; CDR3 protein: CASSPPGGPGELFF
clone size: -; J gene: TRBJ1-2; D gene: -; V gene: TRBV7-9; CDR3 DNA: TGTGCCAGCAGCCGAAACAGGGATGGCTACACCTTC; CDR3 protein: CASSRNRDGYTF
clone size: -; J gene: TRBJ2-3; D gene: -; V gene: TRBV24-1; CDR3 DNA: TGTGCCACCTCCGGCAGGGACACAGATACGCAGTATTTT; CDR3 protein: CATSGRDTDTQYF
clone size: -; J gene: TRBJ2-2; D gene: TRBD2; V gene: TRBV2; CDR3 DNA: TGTGCCAGCAGTGTGGGACTAGCCACCGGGGAGCTGTTTTTT; CDR3 protein: CASSVGLATGELFF
clone size: -; J gene: TRBJ1-2; D gene: -; V gene: TRBV2; CDR3 DNA: TGTGCCAGGGGGGACTCGCCGACCTTGGGCTATGGCTACACCTTC; CDR3 protein: CARGDSPTLGYGYTF
clone size: -; J gene: TRBJ1-5; D gene: TRBD1; V gene: TRBV5-8; CDR3 DNA: TGTGCCAGCAGCTTAAACAGGGGGGTGAGCAATCAGCCCCAGCATTTT; CDR3 protein: CASSLNRGVSNQPQHF
clone size: -; J gene: TRBJ2-2; D gene: -; V gene: TRBV28; CDR3 DNA: TGTGCCAGCAGTTTCCCCGCCAGCGGCTACACCGGGGAGCTGTTTTTT; CDR3 protein: CASSFPASGYTGELFF
clone size: -; J gene: TRBJ1-5; D gene: TRBD1; V gene: TRBV5-6; CDR3 DNA: TGTGCCAGCAGCTCACAGGGGGGAGGGGCCCAGCATTTT; CDR3 protein: CASSSQGGGAQHF
clone size: -; J gene: TRBJ2-5; D gene: TRBD1; V gene: TRBV5-1; CDR3 DNA: TGCGCCAGCAGCCATGGAACAGGGGGTTCTTTTCAAGAGACCCAGTACTTC; CDR3 protein: CASSHGTGGSFQETQYF
clone size: -; J gene: TRBJ1-2; D gene: -; V gene: TRBV7-2; CDR3 DNA: TGTGCCAGCAGCTTAGACATGAGGAGCTATGGCTACACCTTC; CDR3 protein: CASSLDMRSYGYTF
clone size: -; J gene: TRBJ2-3; D gene: TRBD2; V gene: TRBV6-2/TRBV6-3; CDR3 DNA: TGTGCCAGCAGTTCCGGGACTAGAGGTTGGACAGATACGCAGTATTTT; CDR3 protein: CASSSGTRGWTDTQYF
clone size: -; J gene: TRBJ2-5; D gene: -; V gene: TRBV3-1/TRBV3-2; CDR3 DNA: TGTGCCAGCAGCCCCGGGGAGACCCAGTACTTC; CDR3 protein: CASSPGETQYF
clone size: -; J gene: TRBJ1-2; D gene: -; V gene: TRBV6-6; CDR3 DNA: TGTGCCAGCAGTTACTCGGTAACAGGGCCATATGGCTACACCTTC; CDR3 protein: CASSYSVTGPYGYTF
clone size: -; J gene: TRBJ1-3; D gene: -; V gene: TRBV18; CDR3 DNA: TGTGCCAGCTCACCGCGGTCGGACACCATATATTTT; CDR3 protein: CASSPRSDTIYF
clone size: -; J gene: TRBJ1-5; D gene: -; V gene: TRBV7-2; CDR3 DNA: TGTGCCAGCAGCTTTGAGGGGGGGCAGAAGCCCCAGCTTTTT; CDR3 protein: CASSFEGGQKPQLF
clone size: -; J gene: TRBJ1-5; D gene: -; V gene: TRBV6-5; CDR3 DNA: TGTGCCAGCAGTATCTCGAGGGGGACAAGTCAGCCCCAGCATTTT; CDR3 protein: CASSISRGTSQPQHF
clone size: -; J gene: TRBJ2-2; D gene: TRBD2; V gene: TRBV9; CDR3 DNA: TGTGCCAGCAGCCCTTGGGGTAGCGGGAGTGCGAACACCGGGGAGCTGTTTTTT; CDR3 protein: CASSPWGSGSANTGELFF
clone size: -; J gene: TRBJ2-3; D gene: TRBD2; V gene: TRBV9; CDR3 DNA: TGTGCCAGCAGCATGACCTCCAGCGGGGCTAGCACAGATACGCAGTATTTT; CDR3 protein: CASSMTSSGASTDTQYF
clone size: -; J gene: TRBJ1-2; D gene: -; V gene: TRBV5-8; CDR3 DNA: TGTGCCAGCAGCTCACGGACGGGAAACTATGGCTACACCTTC; CDR3 protein: CASSSRTGNYGYTF
clone size: once; J gene: TRBJ1-2; D gene: -; V gene: TRBV4-1; CDR3 DNA: TGCGCCAGCAGCCCCCCCGTGGAGAATAACTATGGCTACACCTTC; CDR3 protein: CASSPPVENNYGYTF
clone size: -; J gene: TRBJ1-6; D gene: -; V gene: TRBV6-1; CDR3 DNA: TGTGCCAGCAGTGAAGCTTGGGCTAATTCACCCCTCCACTTT; CDR3 protein: CASSEAWANSPLHF
clone size: -; J gene: TRBJ2-3; D gene: TRBD2; V gene: TRBV6-4; CDR3 DNA: TGTGCCAGCAGTGACGGGACTAGCGGGGCAGATACGCAGTATTTT; CDR3 protein: CASSDGTSGADTQYF
clone size: -; J gene: TRBJ1-2; D gene: -; V gene: TRBV4-3; CDR3 DNA: TGCGCCAGCAGCCAAGATTGGGGAGGGGAGCGGGGCTACACCTTC; CDR3 protein: CASSQDWGGERGYTF
clone size: few; J gene: TRBJ1-6; D gene: -; V gene: TRBV5-1; CDR3 DNA: TGCGCCAGCAGCTTGATGGCAGCTAGCTCCTATAATTCACCCCTCCACTTT; CDR3 protein: CASSLMAASSYNSPLHF
clone size: few; J gene: TRBJ2-1; D gene: -; V gene: TRBV9; CDR3 DNA: TGTGCCAGCAGCGCGGCAGGCGAGCAGTTCTTC; CDR3 protein: CASSAAGEQFF
clone size: once; J gene: TRBJ2-7; D gene: -; V gene: TRBV11-2; CDR3 DNA: TGTGCCAGCAGCAAAGCAGGACTTGCGACGGTCTACGAGCAGTACTTC; CDR3 protein: CASSKAGLATVYEQYF